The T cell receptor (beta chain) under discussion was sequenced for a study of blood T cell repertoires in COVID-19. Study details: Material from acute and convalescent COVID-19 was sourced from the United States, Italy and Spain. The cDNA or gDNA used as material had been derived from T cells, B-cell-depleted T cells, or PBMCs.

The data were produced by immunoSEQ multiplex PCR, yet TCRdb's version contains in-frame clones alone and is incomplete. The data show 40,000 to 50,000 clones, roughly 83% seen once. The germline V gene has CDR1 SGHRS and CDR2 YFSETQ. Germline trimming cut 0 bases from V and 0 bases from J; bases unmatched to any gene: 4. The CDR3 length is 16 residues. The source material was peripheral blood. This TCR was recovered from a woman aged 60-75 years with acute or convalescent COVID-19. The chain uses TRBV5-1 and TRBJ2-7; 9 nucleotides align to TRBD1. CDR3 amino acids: CASSLGGQGSSYEQYF. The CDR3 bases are TGCGCCAGCAGCTTGGGGGGACAGGGTAGCTCCTACGAGCAGTACTTC.